This TCR beta chain comes out of a study of T cells in Graves' hyperthyroidism and ophthalmopathy. Study results and caveats: Separation of ophthalmopathy from stable hyperthyroidism was achieved by a 13 V-J model.

Trimming took off 3 bases at V and 4 bases at J, with 8 bases between the two ends. This CDR3 region has 13 residues. In germline, CDR1 is SGHVS, CDR2 FQNEAQ. This clonotype was observed many times. The antigen remains unidentified. TCR beta CDR3 sequences were amplified from RNA transcripts. TCR CDR3 regions were first amplified by RT-PCR with HTBI primers. TCRdb passed the multiplex PCR reads through MiXCR, listing each CDR3 protein once. The sample includes more than 450,000 distinct CDR3 sequences, about 14% of them seen just once. The source is a woman between 35 and 50 years old with Graves' hyperthyroidism. The V and J genes are TRBV7-8 and TRBJ2-3, with TRBD1 as a possible D gene (5 bases). The sequencing sample was made of blood. The CDR3: CASSFRGADTQYF. The CDR3 region has the DNA TGTGCCAGCAGCTTTAGGGGCGCAGATACGCAGTATTTT.